This TCR beta chain was recorded in a study of shared clonotypes between healthy human individuals. About this clone itself: Its antigen is not known.

CD45RO negativity and positive selection for CCR7 defined naive CD8 cells, a population that excluded terminally differentiated effector memory CD45RA+ cells. This CDR3 is 15 amino acids long. Germline CDR1 and CDR2: SQVTM and ANQGSEA. The V and J ends lost 3 bases and 1 base respectively, with 16 bases between them. General study points: Estimated clonotype richness was generally higher in naive than memory subsets. In the sorted subsets, rarefaction showed sequencing was incomplete despite large depth. In having few donors, the study represented limited genetic and exposure-history diversity.

Original analysis: From ImmunoSEQ came sequences covering only the junction and carrying no quality scores, so filtering differed. Some clones are missing from TCRdb's copy, which holds only in-frame ones; the method was immunoSEQ multiplex PCR. V and J calls and clone size are as listed in that table; D and trimming were resolved from the DNA. Among about 800,000 clones, roughly 96% were seen once, and the ten largest hold less than 0.25%. V gene TRBV29-1 combines with J gene TRBJ2-7, with D perhaps matching TRBD1 (5 bases). The sequenced material came from naive CD8+ T cells sorted from blood. The clonotype was recovered from a man aged 30-40 years in good health. CDR3: CSVESGGRESYEQYF. DNA for the CDR3: TGCAGCGTTGAGTCGGGCGGCAGGGAATCCTACGAGCAGTACTTC.